These 11 T cell receptor beta chains originate from one sample sequenced in a study of blood T cell repertoires in COVID-19. Measured with immunoSEQ multiplex PCR; TCRdb has only the in-frame clones, and not every one. The sample records some 200,000 clones, around 83% being singletons. The sequenced sample was PBMCs or T cells enriched from blood (not recorded which). These receptors came from a woman aged 40 to 49 with acute COVID-19.

This chain's CDR3 is CASSQEGRLAEAFF. In DNA form, the CDR3 reads TGTGCCAGCAGCCAAGAGGGCAGGTTGGCTGAAGCTTTCTTT. The chain carries TRBV4-2 and TRBJ1-1; D is undetermined. V lost 0 bases, J lost 6 bases, and 11 bases lay in between. CDR1 and CDR2 (germline): LGHNA, YNFKEQ. The CDR3 runs 14 residues.

V usage is TRBV28 and J usage is TRBJ2-7, with unresolved D. The CDR3 runs to 16 residues. V was cut by 5 bases and J by 4 bases, with 21 bases left in between. Germline V gene sequence: CDR1 MDHEN, CDR2 SYDVKM. CDR3 coding DNA: TGTGCCAGCAGTCCATCGGTAGTTCCACTCTTATACGAGCAGTACTTC. As protein: CASSPSVVPLLYEQYF.

Ten or more counts support this clone. The chain carries TRBV7-7 and TRBJ2-3, with 9 bases aligning to TRBD1. The V gene's germline CDR1 is SSHAT and CDR2 FNYEAQ (reference sequence). The CDR3 runs to 18 residues. The V gene end was trimmed by 5 bases and the J gene end by 2 bases; junction bases not matched to a gene: 14. The CDR3 sequence is CASSPPRGDRVITDTQYF. The CDR3 DNA reads as TGTGCCAGCAGCCCTCCCAGGGGGGACAGGGTCATCACAGATACGCAGTATTTT.

V is TRBV5-6 and J is TRBJ1-1; the D gene is possibly TRBD1 (5 bases). The germline V gene has CDR1 SGHDT and CDR2 YYEEEE. Trimming cost V 2 bases and J 8 bases, with 16 bases left between them. This CDR3 has 14 amino acids. The CDR3 sequence: CASSLAGLKTEAFF. For the CDR3, the DNA is TGTGCCAGCAGCTTAGCGGGACTAAAAACCGAAGCTTTCTTT.

The rearrangement uses TRBV5-1 and TRBJ2-7; D possibly corresponds to TRBD1 (6 bases). This CDR3 contains 14 residues. Trimming removed 4 bases from V and 0 bases from J, with 11 bases in between. Germline values: CDR1 SGHRS, CDR2 YFSETQ. The CDR3 bases are TGCGCCAGCAGCCAACAGGGTGCCTCCTACGAGCAGTACTTC. It translates to CASSQQGASYEQYF.

V and J are TRBV28 and TRBJ1-3; no reliable D call. V was trimmed by 5 bases and J by 0 bases, leaving 11 bases between them. The CDR3 has 15 residues. Germline V gene data show CDR1 as MDHEN and CDR2 as SYDVKM. CDR3 DNA sequence: TGTGCCAGCAGTCTGATAGCCCACTCTGGAAACACCATATATTTT. Translation gives CASSLIAHSGNTIYF.

CDR3 in DNA: TGTGCCAGCAGCATAGGACACAATTCACCCCTCCACTTT. This gives the protein CASSIGHNSPLHF. The V gene is TRBV11-1, the J gene TRBJ1-6, with D maybe TRBD1 (5 bases). Trimming stripped 5 bases from V and 7 bases from J, with 9 bases between. From germline, CDR1 is SGHAT and CDR2 FQDESV (reference sequence). This CDR3 is built from 13 residues. The full variable domain, its missing parts supplied by reference TRBV11-1 and TRBJ1-6, is EAEVAQSPRYKITEKSQAVAFWCDPISGHATLYWYRQILGQGPELLVQFQDESVVDDSQLPKDRFSAERLKGVDSTLKIQPAELGDSAMYLCASSIGHNSPLHFGNGTRLTVT.

About this clone: Other nucleotide sequences in the sample specify the same CDR3. The chain recombines TRBV5-1 with TRBJ2-7; 7 bases match TRBD2. The CDR3 length is 14 residues. The V and J ends lost 0 bases and 2 bases, in that order; junction bases with no gene match: 2. Germline V gene data show CDR1 as SGHRS and CDR2 as YFSETQ. In nucleotides, the CDR3 is TGCGCCAGCAGCTTGGCCGGACTAGCCTACGAGCAGTACTTC. Its translation: CASSLAGLAYEQYF.

The rearrangement uses TRBV15 and TRBJ1-1; a weak D match, TRBD1 (6 bases). From germline, CDR1 is LNHNV and CDR2 YYDKDF (reference sequence). Trimming removed 0 bases from V and 5 bases from J, with 13 bases in between. CDR3 size: 15 residues. This CDR3 is CATSRDRGAGTEAFF. The CDR3 bases are TGTGCCACCAGCAGAGATCGGGGGGCTGGGACTGAAGCTTTCTTT.

The chain couples TRBV9 to TRBJ2-7; D possibly corresponds to TRBD2 (5 bases). CDR1 is SGDLS and CDR2 is YYNGEE in the germline V gene. The CDR3 length is 13 residues. V gave up 4 bases and J gave up 5 bases, with 13 bases separating them. CDR3 region: CASSPSGNHEQYF. CDR3 in DNA: TGTGCCAGCAGCCCGTCCGGGAACCACGAGCAGTACTTC.

The chain joins TRBV3-1 (or the pseudogene TRBV3-2) to TRBJ2-5; tentatively, D is TRBD2 (5 bases). V lost 3 bases and J lost 3, with 17 bases in between. CDR3 size: 16 residues. Germline loops: CDR1 LGHDT, CDR2 YNNKEL (reference sequence). The DNA for the CDR3 is TGTGCCAGCAGCCACGGCCCGGCTCGGGGAGAAGAGACCCAGTACTTC. This sequence encodes CASSHGPARGEETQYF.